This TCR beta chain was observed in a study of blood T cell repertoires in COVID-19. At the level of the study: Researchers got acute and convalescent COVID-19 samples from the United States, Italy and Spain. The analysed material was cDNA or gDNA that came from T cells, B-cell-depleted T cells, or PBMCs.

V was cut by 4 bases and J by 2 bases, with 10 bases left in between. There are 14 residues in the CDR3. Germline V gives CDR1 MNHEY, CDR2 SMNVEV (reference sequence). Per the authors' pipeline: Using reference gene primer amplification, nucleated cell counts were estimated. This table comes from immunoSEQ multiplex PCR, and its TCRdb copy is limited to in-frame clones, with some not included. D and trimming were read from the DNA, whereas the V and J calls and clone size are those reported in that table. The sample includes more than 150,000 clones, about 90% of them seen just once. The chain is built from TRBV27 and TRBJ2-3; TRBD1 might be the D (6 bases). The clonotype comes from a man aged 50 to 59 with acute or convalescent COVID-19. The source material was peripheral blood. For the CDR3, the DNA is TGTGCCAGCAGTTCAACAGGGTTCACAGATACGCAGTATTTT. Protein product: CASSSTGFTDTQYF.